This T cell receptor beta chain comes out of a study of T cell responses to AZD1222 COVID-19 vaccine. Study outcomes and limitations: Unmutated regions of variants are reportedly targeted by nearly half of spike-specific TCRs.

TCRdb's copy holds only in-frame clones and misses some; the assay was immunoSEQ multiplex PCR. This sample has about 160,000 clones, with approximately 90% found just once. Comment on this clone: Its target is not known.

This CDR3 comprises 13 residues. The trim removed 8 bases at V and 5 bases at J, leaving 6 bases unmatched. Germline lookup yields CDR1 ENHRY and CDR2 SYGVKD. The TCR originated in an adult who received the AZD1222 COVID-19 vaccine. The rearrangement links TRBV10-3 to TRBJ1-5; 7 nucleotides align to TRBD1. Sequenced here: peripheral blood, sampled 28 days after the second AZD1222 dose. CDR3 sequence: CAISGTEDQPQHF. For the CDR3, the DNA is TGTGCCATCTCCGGGACAGAGGATCAGCCCCAGCATTTT.